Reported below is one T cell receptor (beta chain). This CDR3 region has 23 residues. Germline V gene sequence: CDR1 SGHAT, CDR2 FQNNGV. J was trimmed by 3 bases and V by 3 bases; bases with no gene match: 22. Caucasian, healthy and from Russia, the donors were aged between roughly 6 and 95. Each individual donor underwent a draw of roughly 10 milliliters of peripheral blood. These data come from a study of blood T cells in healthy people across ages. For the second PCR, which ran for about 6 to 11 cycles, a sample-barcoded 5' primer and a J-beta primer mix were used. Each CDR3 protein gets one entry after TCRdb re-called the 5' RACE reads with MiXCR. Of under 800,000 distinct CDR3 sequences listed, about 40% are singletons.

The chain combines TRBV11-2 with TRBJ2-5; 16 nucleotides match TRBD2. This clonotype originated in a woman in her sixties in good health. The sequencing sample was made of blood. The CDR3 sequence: CASSFMGLAGGQGRGGEEETQYF. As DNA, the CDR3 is TGTGCCAGCAGCTTCATGGGACTAGCGGGGGGGCAAGGCCGTGGTGGGGAAGAAGAGACCCAGTACTTC.